A selection of T cell receptor beta chains follows, all from one sample in a study of cytomegalovirus exposure and HLA in healthy donors. Assay used: immunoSEQ multiplex PCR; TCRdb lists only in-frame clones, some missing. The repertoire holds about 160,000 clones, with about 80% as singletons. Sequenced sample: PBMCs. The receptors originated from a girl aged 5-17 years in good health and CMV-seropositive. Each CDR3 is given with its conserved first and last residue. A D gene is named only where the DNA matches it firmly. Expanded clones are given a class, and other clones once, few, many or no size at all.

d_call j_call clone_size v_call cdr3_aa cdr3_nt
NA TRBJ1-4 NA TRBV30 CAWSSTSIVLPEKLFF TGTGCCTGGAGTTCAACATCGATCGTTCTCCCTGAAAAACTGTTTTTT
TRBD1 TRBJ1-2 few TRBV4-1 CASSQGGQGYYGYTF TGCGCCAGCAGCCAGGGCGGACAGGGTTACTATGGCTACACCTTC
NA TRBJ2-7 NA TRBV9 CASTEQRRSTIRGPNSYEQYF TGTGCCAGCACCGAACAACGTCGTAGTACGATCAGGGGACCGAATTCCTACGAGCAGTACTTC
NA TRBJ2-1 NA TRBV5-5 CASSFEGVGAQYNEQFF TGTGCCAGCAGCTTCGAGGGCGTGGGGGCCCAGTACAATGAGCAGTTCTTC
NA TRBJ2-7 NA TRBV11-2 CASSLNMYEQYF TGTGCCAGCAGCTTAAACATGTACGAGCAGTACTTC
TRBD1 TRBJ1-2 few TRBV27 CASSPGDRVGYTF TGTGCCAGCAGTCCCGGGGACAGGGTTGGCTACACCTTC
TRBD2 TRBJ2-1 once TRBV9 CASSPEVAGGEQFF TGTGCCAGCAGCCCAGAGGTGGCGGGAGGTGAGCAGTTCTTC
NA TRBJ2-7 NA TRBV4-1 CASSQAYRVRGNEQYF TGCGCCAGCAGCCAGGCCTACAGGGTTCGTGGGAACGAGCAGTACTTC
TRBD1 TRBJ2-7 few TRBV7-2 CASSGIPTGPYEQYF TGTGCCAGCAGCGGGATACCGACAGGGCCCTACGAGCAGTACTTC
NA TRBJ2-3 NA TRBV9 CASSAGKSMSATDTQYF TGTGCCAGCAGCGCAGGAAAAAGCATGTCAGCCACAGATACGCAGTATTTT
NA TRBJ2-7 NA TRBV19 CASVFEEYEQYF TGTGCCAGTGTGTTCGAGGAGTACGAGCAGTACTTC
NA TRBJ1-3 once TRBV9 CASDREGQALSGNTIYF TGTGCCAGCGACCGAGAGGGTCAGGCGCTCTCTGGAAACACCATATATTTT
NA TRBJ2-6 NA TRBV4-2 CASSQDIWGLGANVLTF TGTGCCAGCAGCCAAGATATATGGGGGCTTGGGGCCAACGTCCTGACTTTC
TRBD2 TRBJ2-3 NA TRBV19 CASSPFRGGRIFPSTDTQYF TGTGCCAGTAGTCCTTTTCGCGGGGGGAGGATCTTTCCTAGCACAGATACGCAGTATTTT